This entry concerns a single T cell receptor beta chain. Antigen specificity is unknown. The PCR used 60 Vbeta and 13 Jbeta primers. Some clones are missing from TCRdb's copy, which holds only in-frame ones; the method was immunoSEQ multiplex PCR. The sample lists about 130,000 clones; 70% to 80% were seen once. The data were taken from a study of cytomegalovirus exposure and HLA in healthy donors. Points from the study as a whole: Some TCR beta chains (164 of them) were listed as cytomegalovirus-associated. Donors were assumed by presence/absence analyses to have roughly uniform sequencing depth. Productive rates of about 87% or about 30% were seen for most TCR beta V segments in an earlier analysis.

Trimming took off 3 bases at V and 0 bases at J, with 12 bases between the two ends. There are 16 residues in the CDR3. Looked up from germline, CDR1 is KGHSH and CDR2 is LQKENI. This chain joins TRBV18 and TRBJ1-5; no firm D call. The TCR comes from a human donor in good health. The sequenced material came from PBMCs. The CDR3 spells CASSPVLLDSNQPQHF. For the CDR3, the DNA is TGTGCCAGCTCACCTGTATTGCTAGATAGCAATCAGCCCCAGCATTTT.